This TCR beta chain appears in the sequencing data of a study of blood T cell repertoires in COVID-19. Study details: Italy, Spain and the United States were the sources of the convalescent and acute COVID-19 samples. PBMCs, B-cell-depleted T cells, or T cells were the source of the cDNA or gDNA that made up the material.

Per the original data handling: It was from reference gene primer amplification that nucleated cell counts were estimated. TCRdb's table, derived via immunoSEQ multiplex PCR, lists solely in-frame clones and lacks some. V and J calls and clone size are those listed in that table; D and trimming were worked out from the DNA. The sample has about 98,000 clones; about 85% are singletons. The CDR3 consists of 12 residues. V was clipped by 0 bases and J by 5 bases, with 5 bases between them. This clonotype originated in a man aged 45 to 65 with active COVID-19. This rearrangement joins TRBV12-3 or TRBV12-4 to TRBJ2-7; a possible D gene is TRBD1 (5 bases). The specimen was peripheral blood. The CDR3 coding sequence is TGTGCCAGCAGTTTAGCAGGGGACGAGCAGTACTTC. Amino acid sequence: CASSLAGDEQYF.